This TCR beta chain was captured in a study of shared clonotypes between healthy human individuals. CDR3 length: 15 amino acids. The germline CDR1 and CDR2 sequences are LGHNA and YSLEER. J gave up 0 bases and V 6 bases, and 6 bases lay outside the gene matches. The genomic DNA of each subset was split evenly across several immunoSEQ plates. In replicate PCRs of sorted subsets, roughly 200 ng DNA, approximately 32,000 T cell genomes, was used. Data came from immunoSEQ multiplex PCR; TCRdb stores just in-frame clones and leaves some out. The sample comprises under 1,100,000 clones, approximately 80% of which are singletons, and under 0.8% rests with the top ten.

The receptor's source is a young man in good health. Some clones in this sample may be carry-over from other donors' samples. The sample comprised memory CD4+ T cells from PBMCs. Specified subset: CD45RA-negative fraction. The chain links TRBV4-3 to TRBJ2-3; 7 bases match TRBD2. The CDR3, as DNA: TGCGCCAGCAGTCCTAGCGGCCTCAGCACAGATACGCAGTATTTT. It yields the protein CASSPSGLSTDTQYF.